This TCR beta chain was documented in a study of control samples from healthy donors and cancer patients. Sequencing was performed with immunoSEQ multiplex PCR; in TCRdb, only in-frame clones are kept and a portion is missing. In the table there are about 160,000 clones, roughly 90% of which are singletons. Germline lookup yields CDR1 LGHNA and CDR2 YSLEER. The length of the CDR3 is 15 residues. Trimming removed 0 bases from V and 0 bases from J, with 6 bases in between. This TCR was sampled from a young woman in good health. The sequenced sample was blood. V gene TRBV4-3 combines with J gene TRBJ2-1; no clear D. As DNA, the CDR3 is TGCGCCAGCAGCCAAGATCAGAGCTCCTACAATGAGCAGTTCTTC. Its translation is CASSQDQSSYNEQFF.